Below are 4 T cell receptor beta chains sequenced from a single sample in a study of monozygotic twins with inflammatory bowel disease. After re-calling the 5' RACE reads, TCRdb lists one entry per CDR3 protein, DNA absent. The sample holds 150,000 to 200,000 distinct CDR3 sequences. Specimen: blood. Source of these receptors: a human donor with ulcerative colitis or Crohn's disease, or a healthy co-twin of an affected twin (not recorded which).

The chain links TRBV3-1 to TRBJ2-3; TCRdb's assignment of TRBD1 cannot be checked, as there is no DNA. The CDR3 is made up of 15 amino acids. The germline V gene encodes CDR1 LGHDT and CDR2 YNNKEL (reference sequence). CDR3 residues: CASSQEDRVGDTQYF.

The J gene is TRBJ1-2, the V gene TRBV18; TCRdb designates TRBD1, a call that cannot be tested without DNA. Germline assignment: CDR1 KGHSH and CDR2 LQKENI. This CDR3 is built from 13 residues. The CDR3: CASSPTGNNGYTF.

The gene calls are TRBV29-1 and TRBJ2-1. CDR1 is SQVTM, CDR2 ANQGSEA, per germline. The CDR3 contains 11 residues. The CDR3 region is CSGSSYNEQFF.

The chain carries TRBV4-1 and TRBJ2-5; without DNA, the TCRdb call of TRBD1 cannot be checked. The CDR3 consists of 15 residues. From germline, CDR1 is MGHRA and CDR2 YSYEKL. CDR3 residues: CASSLLDSPVETQYF.